A single sample is the source of the 26 T cell receptor beta chains below, sequenced in a study of cytomegalovirus exposure and HLA in healthy donors (dated by TCRdb to 2016 to 2017). The library was obtained by the immunoSEQ multiplex PCR assay. For the multiplex PCR, a mixture combining 60 forward primers for TCR Vbeta segments and 13 reverse primers for TCR Jbeta segments was used. The table comes from immuneACCESS by way of TCRdb, which keeps in-frame sequences with V and J called. Part of the clones is missing from these tables; in studies checked, under half for an unresolved V gene and the rest for unknown reasons. The sample table contains fewer than 200,000 clones; only one count was recorded for around 90% of them. The ten largest clones add up to around 0.98% of the sample. Sequencing used PBMCs. The receptors shown here come from a boy younger than 10 in good health and CMV-seronegative.

The rearrangement links TRBV19 to TRBJ2-7, with 7 bases aligning to TRBD2. Germline CDR1 LNHDA, CDR2 SQIVND (reference sequence). The V and J ends lost 5 bases and 5 bases, in that order; junction bases with no gene match: 6. This CDR3 comprises 13 residues. CDR3 coding DNA: TGTGCCAGTAGTCTCCCGGGGGGAAACGAGCAGTACTTC. As protein: CASSLPGGNEQYF.

The chain combines TRBV5-1 with TRBJ1-2; D might be TRBD1 (6 bases). Looked up from germline, CDR1 is SGHRS and CDR2 is YFSETQ. This CDR3 is 15 amino acids long. Trimming cost V 0 bases and J 0 bases, with 9 bases left between them. CDR3 sequence: CASSLEYRANYGYTF. The CDR3 DNA is TGCGCCAGCAGCTTGGAGTACAGGGCTAACTATGGCTACACCTTC.

The chain uses TRBV28 and TRBJ1-5, with unresolved D. The CDR3 extends over 12 amino acids. Trimming left V 3 bases short and J 4 bases short, with 4 bases between. The germline gives CDR1 MDHEN, CDR2 SYDVKM. DNA for the CDR3: TGTGCCAGCAGTTTTCGTAATCAGCCCCAGCATTTT. It specifies CASSFRNQPQHF.

The table lists this clone with a count of one. The chain carries TRBV7-3 and TRBJ1-3; D possibly corresponds to TRBD1 (5 bases). Germline V CDR1 and CDR2: SGHTA, FQGTGA. The CDR3 covers 14 residues. The V and J ends lost 2 bases and 4 bases respectively, with 9 bases between them. The CDR3 DNA reads TGTGCCAGCAGCTTATCGGCAGGGGGAAACACCATATATTTT. Encoded protein: CASSLSAGGNTIYF.

V is TRBV10-1 and J is TRBJ2-6; D is ambiguous. The CDR3 consists of 16 residues. Looked up from germline, CDR1 is WNHNN and CDR2 is SYGVQD (reference sequence). Trimming cost V 5 bases and J 0 bases, with 11 bases left between them. CDR3 bases: TGCGCCAGCAGTCACCGCAGTGTCTCTGGGGCCAACGTCCTGACTTTC. Protein sequence: CASSHRSVSGANVLTF.

The chain employs TRBV5-4 and TRBJ2-3, with 8 bases matching TRBD2. Germline V gives CDR1 SGHNT, CDR2 YYREEE (reference sequence). Trimming removed 1 base from V and 2 bases from J; junction bases left unmatched: 6. The CDR3 length is 16 residues. CDR3 amino acids: CASSLTLAGYTDTQYF. As DNA, the CDR3 is TGTGCCAGCAGCTTGACTTTAGCGGGATACACAGATACGCAGTATTTT.

The chain has TRBV27 and TRBJ1-6; a possible D gene is TRBD1 (5 bases). The V end was cut by 3 bases, the J end by 5 bases, with 8 bases between. The CDR3 is made up of 14 amino acids. Looked up from germline, CDR1 is MNHEY and CDR2 is SMNVEV (reference sequence). CDR3 protein: CASSLGHNNSPLHF. In DNA form, the CDR3 reads TGTGCCAGCAGTTTGGGGCACAATAATTCACCCCTCCACTTT.

The rearrangement uses TRBV10-3 and TRBJ2-5; the match to TRBD2 covers 7 bases. The assigned J gene may be wrong: the sequence end matches TRBJ2-7 better. CDR1 is ENHRY and CDR2 is SYGVKD in the germline V gene. The CDR3 is 14 amino acids. Here the CDR3 reads CAIRASGNSYEQYF. The CDR3, as DNA: TGTGCCATCAGGGCTAGCGGCAACTCCTACGAGCAGTACTTC.

The rearrangement uses TRBV6-6 and TRBJ2-7; 10 nucleotides align to TRBD2. Germline V gene lookup returns CDR1 MNHNY and CDR2 SVGAGI (reference sequence). The CDR3 has 15 residues. V was pared by 7 bases and J by 2 bases, with 8 bases of the junction left unmatched. DNA for the CDR3: TGTGCCAGCACTACCGGACTAGCGGCAGCCTACGAGCAGTACTTC. Amino acid sequence: CASTTGLAAAYEQYF.

V usage is TRBV7-9 and J usage is TRBJ1-3; D is uncertain. CDR1 SEHNR and CDR2 FQNEAQ come from the germline V gene (reference sequence). This CDR3 region has 19 residues. The V end was cut by 4 bases, the J end by 0 bases, with 22 bases between. CDR3 in amino acids: CASSSRPPHDGSSGNTIYF. In DNA form, the CDR3 reads TGTGCCAGCAGCTCTCGCCCCCCTCATGACGGGAGCTCTGGAAACACCATATATTTT.

This chain joins TRBV5-6 and TRBJ2-5; TRBD1 is a possible D gene (6 bases). The V end was cut by 9 bases, the J end by 6 bases, with 15 bases between. The CDR3 spans 12 residues. Germline V CDR1 and CDR2: SGHDT, YYEEEE. CDR3 protein: CATCDRSQTQYF. CDR3 DNA: TGTGCCACGTGTGACAGGTCCCAGACCCAGTACTTC.

The rearrangement joins TRBV28 to TRBJ2-3; 12 nucleotides line up with TRBD2. J gave up 3 bases and V 2 bases, and 3 bases lay outside the gene matches. The CDR3 consists of 16 residues. CDR1 MDHEN and CDR2 SYDVKM come from the germline V gene. Here the CDR3 DNA reads TGTGCCAGCAGTTTACTAGCGGGGGGGACGACAGATACGCAGTATTTT. Amino acids: CASSLLAGGTTDTQYF.

The rearrangement uses TRBV6-1 and TRBJ1-5; 9 nucleotides match TRBD1. This CDR3 region has 16 residues. Trimming cost V 4 bases and J 0 bases; bases outside gene matches: 4. In germline, CDR1 is MNHNS, CDR2 SASEGT. CDR3 sequence reads: CASSGPGQGSNQPQHF. Written as DNA, the CDR3 is TGTGCCAGCAGTGGACCGGGACAGGGTAGCAATCAGCCCCAGCATTTT.

The chain recombines TRBV6-5 with TRBJ2-5; D gene uncertain. The length of the CDR3 is 14 residues. Trimming left V 0 bases short and J 3 bases short, with 8 bases between. CDR1 and CDR2 from the germline V gene are MNHEY and SVGAGI. Here the CDR3 DNA reads TGTGCCAGCAGTTACTCGGTACTAAAAGAGACCCAGTACTTC. Translation gives CASSYSVLKETQYF.

The genes are TRBV4-1 and TRBJ2-2, with 11 positions matching TRBD1. Germline V lookup: CDR1 MGHRA, CDR2 YSYEKL. V shed 4 bases and J 3 bases; nucleotides not matched to a gene: 1. This CDR3 has 15 residues. CDR3 nucleotide sequence: TGCGCCAGCAGCCGGGGACAGGGGGACACCGGGGAGCTGTTTTTT. Its translation is CASSRGQGDTGELFF.

The chain joins TRBV27 to TRBJ2-7; 9 nucleotides align to TRBD1. Trimming cost V 8 bases and J 5 bases; bases outside gene matches: 13. The CDR3 has 15 amino acids. Germline assignment: CDR1 MNHEY and CDR2 SMNVEV (reference sequence). In DNA form, the CDR3 reads TGTGCCAGCCAGGGCGGGACAGGGTTATCCCACGAGCAGTACTTC. Amino acids: CASQGGTGLSHEQYF.

This clone showed up just once. This rearrangement joins TRBV5-1 to TRBJ2-1; 9 nucleotides agree with TRBD2. Trimming cost V 7 bases and J 5 bases; bases outside gene matches: 4. Germline-derived CDR1 and CDR2 are SGHRS and YFSETQ. This CDR3 has 13 amino acids. In DNA, the CDR3 is TGCGCCAGCGCAGCGGGGGGAAACAATGAGCAGTTCTTC. Residues: CASAAGGNNEQFF. The full variable domain, rest sourced from reference TRBV5-1 and TRBJ2-1, is KAGVTQTPRYLIKTRGQQVTLSCSPISGHRSVSWYQQTPGQGLQFLFEYFSETQRNKGNFPGRFSGRQFSNSRSEMNVSTLELGDSALYLCASAAGGNNEQFFGPGTRLTVL.

The chain uses TRBV28 and TRBJ2-5; TRBD1 is a possible D gene (6 bases). Trimming shortened V by 6 bases and J by 5 bases, and 16 bases separated the two germline ends. Per the germline V gene, CDR1 is MDHEN and CDR2 is SYDVKM. The CDR3 is 14 residues long. CDR3 sequence reads: CASSEGGIEETQYF. CDR3 sequence (DNA): TGTGCCAGCAGCGAAGGGGGTATTGAGGAGACCCAGTACTTC.

The gene calls are TRBV19 and TRBJ2-7; TRBD1 matches 9 bases. Germline V gene lookup returns CDR1 LNHDA and CDR2 SQIVND (reference sequence). This CDR3 is built from 15 residues. J was trimmed by 4 bases and V by 4 bases; bases with no gene match: 8. DNA of the CDR3: TGTGCCAGTAGTACTCGAGGGACAGGGACATACGAGCAGTACTTC. It is translated as CASSTRGTGTYEQYF.

J is TRBJ1-4 and V is TRBV4-1; D remains ambiguous. CDR1 and CDR2 from the germline V gene are MGHRA and YSYEKL. V was shortened by 2 bases and J by 7 bases, with 8 bases between the two germline ends. The CDR3 is 13 residues long. The CDR3 spells CASSQYIFEKLFF. The CDR3 region has the DNA TGCGCCAGCAGCCAATACATATTTGAAAAACTGTTTTTT.

The chain uses TRBV27 and TRBJ2-5; D might be TRBD1 (6 bases). The V gene lost 2 bases and the J gene lost 5 bases, with 12 bases spanning the gap. Per the germline V gene, CDR1 is MNHEY and CDR2 is SMNVEV (reference sequence). This CDR3 has 14 residues. CDR3: CASSLRGGAETQYF. The CDR3 nucleotides are TGTGCCAGCAGTTTACGAGGGGGAGCGGAGACCCAGTACTTC.

In this sample, this clone turned up a few times. The gene calls are TRBV6-1 and TRBJ1-1, with 8 bases identical to TRBD1. The V gene end was trimmed by 5 bases and the J gene end by 4 bases; junction bases not matched to a gene: 6. CDR1 and CDR2 (germline): MNHNS, SASEGT. This CDR3 contains 14 residues. CDR3 amino acids: CASSLQGGGTEAFF. The CDR3 region has the DNA TGTGCCAGCAGTTTACAGGGGGGTGGCACTGAAGCTTTCTTT.

The chain is built from TRBV6-1 and TRBJ1-1, with D perhaps TRBD1 (6 bases). Trimming shortened V by 5 bases and J by 4 bases, and 11 bases separated the two germline ends. This CDR3 spans 13 amino acids. From germline, CDR1 is MNHNS and CDR2 SASEGT. CDR3 region: CASSPRGGTEAFF. CDR3 bases: TGTGCCAGCAGTCCCCGAGGGGGCACTGAAGCTTTCTTT.

The gene calls are TRBV19 and TRBJ1-5; 7 bases fit TRBD1. V gave up 2 bases and J gave up 4 bases; unmatched junction bases: 14. CDR1 and CDR2 from the germline V gene are LNHDA and SQIVND (reference sequence). The CDR3 covers 18 residues. This CDR3 reads CASSIFGLKGGLNQPQHF. The CDR3 DNA reads TGTGCCAGTAGTATATTCGGCTTGAAAGGGGGCCTTAATCAGCCCCAGCATTTT. Complete variable domain (other parts from reference TRBV19 and TRBJ1-5): DGGITQSPKYLFRKEGQNVTLSCEQNLNHDAMYWYRQDPGQGLRLIYYSQIVNDFQKGDIAEGYSVSREKKESFPLTVTSAQKNPTAFYLCASSIFGLKGGLNQPQHFGDGTRLSIL.

The chain links TRBV29-1 to TRBJ1-1; weak D call: TRBD1 (6 bases). The CDR3 has 14 amino acids. Trimming removed 7 bases at V and 0 bases at J, with 15 bases between. Germline V gene lookup returns CDR1 SQVTM and CDR2 ANQGSEA. The CDR3 region is CSARKTGMNTEAFF. For the CDR3, the DNA is TGCAGCGCCAGAAAGACAGGAATGAACACTGAAGCTTTCTTT.

In its sample, this clone was seen a few times. The rearrangement joins TRBV4-1 to TRBJ2-7; D possibly corresponds to TRBD2 (5 bases). CDR3 size: 12 residues. V was cut by 4 bases and J by 3 bases, with 7 bases left in between. The germline gives CDR1 MGHRA, CDR2 YSYEKL. In DNA, the CDR3 is TGCGCCAGCAGCCCACGGGGCTACGAGCAGTACTTC. It encodes CASSPRGYEQYF.